This TCR beta chain was captured in a study of blood T cell repertoires in COVID-19. Study information: The origin of the acute and convalescent COVID-19 samples was the United States, Italy and Spain. Sources were T cells, B-cell-depleted T cells, or PBMCs; the material itself was cDNA or gDNA.

In the authors' workflow: From reference gene primer amplification, estimates of nucleated cell counts were derived. Using immunoSEQ multiplex PCR, the repertoire was profiled, and TCRdb retains in-frame clones only, with some absent. V, J and clone size derive from that table, while D and trimming were established from the DNA sequence. The sample yields some 140,000 clones, roughly 84% seen once. V gave up 5 bases and J gave up 5 bases, with 13 bases separating them. Germline loops: CDR1 SGHRS, CDR2 YFSETQ. The CDR3 is made up of 13 amino acids. The V and J genes are TRBV5-1 and TRBJ2-5; D not certain. The TCR comes from a man between 60 and 75 years old with acute or convalescent COVID-19. Sequencing input: peripheral blood. The CDR3 spells CASRLSGRETQYF. The CDR3 DNA sequence: TGCGCCAGCAGGTTATCAGGAAGGGAGACCCAGTACTTC.